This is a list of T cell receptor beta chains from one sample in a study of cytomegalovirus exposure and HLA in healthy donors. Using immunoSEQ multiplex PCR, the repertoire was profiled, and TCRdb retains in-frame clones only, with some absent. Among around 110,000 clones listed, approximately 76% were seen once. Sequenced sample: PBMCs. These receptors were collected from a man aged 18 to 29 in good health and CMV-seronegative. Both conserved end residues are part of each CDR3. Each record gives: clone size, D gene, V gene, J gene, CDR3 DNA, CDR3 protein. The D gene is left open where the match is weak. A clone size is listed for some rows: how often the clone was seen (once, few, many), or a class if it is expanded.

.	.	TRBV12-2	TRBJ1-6	TGTGCAAGTCGCTTAGCTCTTTCGGGGGTTGAGACAACCCGTAATTCACCCCTCCACTTT	CASRLALSGVETTRNSPLHF
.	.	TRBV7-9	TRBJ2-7	TGTGCCAGCAGGCGGTTCTACGAGCAGTACTTC	CASRRFYEQYF
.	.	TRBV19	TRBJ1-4	TGTGCCAGCTCAGCTCGACTGCCGGGGAAACTGTTTTTT	CASSARLPGKLFF
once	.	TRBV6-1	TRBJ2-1	TGTGCCAGCAGTGAAGCAAGCGCGGCCCGCGGTGAGCAGTTCTTC	CASSEASAARGEQFF
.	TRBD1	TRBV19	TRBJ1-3	TGTGCCAGTAGTCTCGGAGGGACAGGGAGCTCTGGAAACACCATATATTTT	CASSLGGTGSSGNTIYF
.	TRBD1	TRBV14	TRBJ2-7	TGTGCCAGCAGCCAAGATCCTCGCAGGGGGAGCTACGAGCAGTACTTC	CASSQDPRRGSYEQYF
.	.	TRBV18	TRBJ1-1	TGTGCCAGCTCACCAAGCGGGTCCACTGAAGCTTTCTTT	CASSPSGSTEAFF
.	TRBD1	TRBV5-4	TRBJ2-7	TGTGCCAGCAGCTCCACAGGGGTCGAGCAGTACTTC	CASSSTGVEQYF
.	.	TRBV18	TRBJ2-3	TGTGCCAGCTCGCCTCTCGAGGGATGGCGCACAGATACGCAGTATTTT	CASSPLEGWRTDTQYF
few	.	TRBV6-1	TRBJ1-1	TGTGCCAGCAGTGAACGAGGGAGGAACACTGAAGCTTTCTTT	CASSERGRNTEAFF
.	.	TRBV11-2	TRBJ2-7	TGTGCCAGCAGCCGAGGAGGGGCCCGTACCTACGAGCAGTACTTC	CASSRGGARTYEQYF
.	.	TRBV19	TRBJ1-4	TGTGCCAGTAGTCGCTCGGGGTCGGGGGAAAAACTGTTTTTT	CASSRSGSGEKLFF
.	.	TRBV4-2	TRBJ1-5	TGTGCCAGCAGCCAAGCCGTCTCGGATCAGCCCCAGCATTTT	CASSQAVSDQPQHF
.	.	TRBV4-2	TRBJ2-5	TGTGCCAGCAGGAAACAGGGCACGGAGACCCAGTACTTC	CASRKQGTETQYF
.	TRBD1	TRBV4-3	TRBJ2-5	TGCGCCAGCAGCCAAGATAGGGGGACAGGGAGGTATGAGCAGTACTTC	CASSQDRGTGRYEQYF
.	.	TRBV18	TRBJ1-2	TGTGCCAGCTCAGCCGGTTACAGGGACTATGGCTACACCTTC	CASSAGYRDYGYTF
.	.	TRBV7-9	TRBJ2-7	TGTGCCAGCAGACATTCGATGCAGTACTTC	CASRHSMQYF
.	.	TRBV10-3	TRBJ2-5	TGTGCCATCAGTGAGTACGGCACAGGGTGGGGAGAGACCCAGTACTTC	CAISEYGTGWGETQYF
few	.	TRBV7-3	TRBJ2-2	TGTGCCAGCAGCCCACAGGGAACCGGGGAGCTGTTTTTT	CASSPQGTGELFF
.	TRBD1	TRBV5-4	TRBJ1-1	TGTGCCAGCAGCTTCGGGACAGGGCCAGACAGAGCTTTCTTT	CASSFGTGPDRAFF
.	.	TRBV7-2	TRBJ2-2	TGTGCCAGCAGCTTTTCCGGGGGACGGTTGAACACCGGGGAGCTGTTTTTT	CASSFSGGRLNTGELFF
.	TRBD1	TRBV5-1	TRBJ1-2	TGCGCCAGCAGCTTAGACGGGACAGGGGGCTCGAACTATGGCTACACCTTC	CASSLDGTGGSNYGYTF